A selection of T cell receptor beta chains follows, all from one sample in a study of blood T cells in healthy people across ages. TCRdb re-called the 5' RACE reads with MiXCR, one entry per CDR3 protein. The repertoire includes approximately 800,000 distinct CDR3 sequences, approximately 25% of them detected once, and 3% to 4.5% sits in the top ten. This sample was shared with a second study, whose subject was T cells of mothers and their children.

What was sequenced was blood. These receptor sequences come from a boy aged 5-17 years in good health. Each CDR3 is given without its conserved first and last residue.

J | V | CDR3
TRBJ2-4 | TRBV5-5 | ASSSKNIQY
TRBJ2-1 | TRBV4-3 | ASSQYSGGYNEQF
TRBJ1-2 | TRBV19 | ASSVTGTGIYGYT
TRBJ2-5 | TRBV9 | ASSVDRGETQY
TRBJ2-6 | TRBV7-2 | ASSRKTGGAVGANVLT
TRBJ2-3 | TRBV20-1 | SARVSSGGTDTQY
TRBJ2-4 | TRBV28 | ASSSSPGGAEAKNIQY
TRBJ1-3 | TRBV4-1 | ASSQGDWSSGNTIY
TRBJ2-7 | TRBV7-8 | ASSYDRDHEQY
TRBJ2-5 | TRBV13 | ASSSFWGRTSQETQY
TRBJ2-3 | TRBV9 | ASSTNLLAEDTDTQY
TRBJ2-7 | TRBV27 | ASSSYGGPSYEQY
TRBJ2-7 | TRBV12-3/TRBV12-4 | ASTLSGEQY
TRBJ2-7 | TRBV5-1 | ASWGTSELSAYEQY
TRBJ1-4 | TRBV5-1 | ASSLGTGRSKLF
- | TRBV10-3 | AISGGGVSYEQY
TRBJ1-4 | TRBV5-5 | ASSPGVPNEKLF
TRBJ2-7 | TRBV20-1 | SARGQNVMEQY
TRBJ2-3 | TRBV12-3/TRBV12-4 | ASSPSRAYTDTQY
- | TRBV29-1 | SATPSGSEQF
TRBJ1-4 | TRBV28 | ACSPRTVLGEKLF
TRBJ1-3 | TRBV7-9 | ASSEIENTIY
TRBJ1-2 | TRBV4-3 | ASSQDLLGDYGYT
TRBJ1-3 | TRBV19 | ASTDRRILTGNTIY
TRBJ1-5 | TRBV6-1 | ASSGVQGILTQPQH
TRBJ2-7 | TRBV20-1 | SADGTVSYEQY
TRBJ1-2 | TRBV30 | AWSTGTATRYGYT
TRBJ1-6 | TRBV6-1 | ASSNGGNSPLH
TRBJ2-6 | TRBV7-2 | ASITFPSGANVLT
TRBJ2-1 | TRBV12-3/TRBV12-4 | ASSEEREAPYNEQF
TRBJ2-1 | TRBV7-6 | ASSSRTSGRYNEQF
TRBJ2-4 | TRBV28 | ASRSTGLAKNIQY
- | TRBV6-2/TRBV6-3 | ASSASGSRVEQY
TRBJ2-5 | TRBV5-1 | ASSHWGFRNQETQY
TRBJ1-2 | TRBV7-9 | ASSLAGGTPQGSSGYT
TRBJ2-4 | TRBV21-1 | ASSKPWTGLPKNIQY
- | TRBV30 | AWSGDSEQY
TRBJ2-1 | TRBV10-3 | AIRELAGVNEQF
TRBJ2-2 | TRBV12-3/TRBV12-4 | ASSYTGGGYTGELF
TRBJ2-7 | TRBV7-3 | ASSYGQAAAYEQY
TRBJ2-7 | TRBV7-9 | ASSLVIMRQGTGHEQY
- | TRBV28 | ASSSPLAGVYEQY